This T cell receptor (beta chain) was sequenced for a study of blood T cell repertoires in COVID-19. The overall study: T cells, B-cell-depleted T cells, or PBMCs provided the cDNA or gDNA that served as material.

The CDR3 is made up of 16 amino acids. Trimming pared 2 bases from V and 0 bases from J, leaving 11 bases between. CDR1 is SGHAT, CDR2 FQNNGV, per germline. Sequencing used immunoSEQ multiplex PCR; TCRdb keeps in-frame clones, though not all of them. This table holds about 73,000 clones, nearly 85% found once. This clonotype originated in a woman aged 55-69 years with acute or convalescent COVID-19. The chain is built from TRBV11-2 and TRBJ2-1; perhaps TRBD1 as D (5 bases). The specimen sequenced was peripheral blood. The CDR3 sequence: CASSLYRPFSYNEQFF. For the CDR3, the DNA is TGTGCCAGCAGCTTATACAGGCCCTTCTCCTACAATGAGCAGTTCTTC.